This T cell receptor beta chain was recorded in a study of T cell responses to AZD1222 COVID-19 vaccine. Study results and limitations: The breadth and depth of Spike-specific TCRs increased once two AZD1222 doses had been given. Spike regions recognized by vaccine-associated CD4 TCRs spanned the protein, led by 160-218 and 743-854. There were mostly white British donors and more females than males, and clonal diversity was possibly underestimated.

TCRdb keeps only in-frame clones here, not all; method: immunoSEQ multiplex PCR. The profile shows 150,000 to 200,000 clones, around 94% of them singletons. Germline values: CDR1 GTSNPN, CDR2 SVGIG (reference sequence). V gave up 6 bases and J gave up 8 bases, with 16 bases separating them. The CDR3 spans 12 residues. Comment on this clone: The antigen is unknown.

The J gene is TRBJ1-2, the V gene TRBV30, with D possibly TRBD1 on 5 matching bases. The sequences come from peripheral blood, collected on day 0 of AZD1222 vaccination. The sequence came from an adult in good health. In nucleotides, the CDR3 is TGTGCCTGTAAACCAGGGACTGAGGGCTACACCTTC. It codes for CACKPGTEGYTF.